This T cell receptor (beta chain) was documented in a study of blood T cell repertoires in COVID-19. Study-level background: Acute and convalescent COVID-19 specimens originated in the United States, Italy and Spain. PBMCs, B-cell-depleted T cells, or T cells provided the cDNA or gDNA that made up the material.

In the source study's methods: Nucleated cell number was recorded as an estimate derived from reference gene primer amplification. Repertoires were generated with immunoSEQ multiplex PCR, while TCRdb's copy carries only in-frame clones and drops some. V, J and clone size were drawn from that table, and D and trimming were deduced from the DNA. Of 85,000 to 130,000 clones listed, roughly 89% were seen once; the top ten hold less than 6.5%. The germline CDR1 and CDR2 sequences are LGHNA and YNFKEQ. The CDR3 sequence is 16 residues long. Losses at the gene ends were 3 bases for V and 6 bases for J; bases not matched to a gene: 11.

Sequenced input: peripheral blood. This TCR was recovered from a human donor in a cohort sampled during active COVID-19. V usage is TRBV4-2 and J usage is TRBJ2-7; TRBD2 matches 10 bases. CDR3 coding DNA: TGTGCCAGCAGCCACCGACTAGCGGGTTCGTTCGGCGAGCAGTACTTC. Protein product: CASSHRLAGSFGEQYF.